The next 8 T cell receptor beta chains were all read from a single sample in a study of blood T cell repertoires in COVID-19. The data were produced by immunoSEQ multiplex PCR, yet TCRdb's version contains in-frame clones alone and is incomplete. The table has about 180,000 clones, 86% seen once; the top ten hold about 7.3%. Sequenced sample: peripheral blood. The receptor source for this set is a man aged 50 or older with active or convalescent COVID-19.

The chain has TRBV7-9 and TRBJ2-2, with D possibly TRBD2 on 7 matching bases. Trimming cost V 3 bases and J 5 bases, with 16 bases left between them. Germline V CDR1 and CDR2: SEHNR, FQNEAQ (reference sequence). There are 16 residues in the CDR3. CDR3 nucleotide sequence: TGTGCCAGCAGCTTTGTGCGGGGGCGATGGACCGGGGAGCTGTTTTTT. Translating gives CASSFVRGRWTGELFF.

A single count supports this clone. This chain links TRBV13 with TRBJ1-1, with D uncertain. Germline lookup yields CDR1 PRHDT and CDR2 FYEKMQ (reference sequence). The CDR3 is made up of 17 amino acids. Trimming took off 3 bases at V and 0 bases at J, with 17 bases between the two ends. The CDR3 sequence: CASSFIGYSNMNTEAFF. The CDR3 coding sequence is TGTGCCAGCAGCTTTATCGGTTACAGCAACATGAACACTGAAGCTTTCTTT.

The chain couples TRBV29-1 to TRBJ2-2; tentatively, D is TRBD1 (6 bases). Deletions cut 1 base from V and 7 bases from J, with 16 bases between. CDR1 SQVTM and CDR2 ANQGSEA come from the germline V gene. This CDR3 has 15 amino acids. The CDR3 DNA reads as TGCAGCGTTGAAGGAAGAACAGGGATCAGCGGGGAGCTGTTTTTT. Translated, it gives CSVEGRTGISGELFF.

V and J are TRBV14 and TRBJ1-4, with D possibly being TRBD1 (5 bases). The CDR3 runs 14 residues. Per germline, CDR1 SGHDN and CDR2 FVKESK. V lost 0 bases and J lost 13, with 15 bases in between. The CDR3 DNA reads as TGTGCCAGCAGCCAAGAACTCGAACGGAGGGGACTGTTTTTT. It encodes CASSQELERRGLFF.

V is TRBV12-3 or TRBV12-4 and J is TRBJ2-4; D gene ambiguous. Trimming removed 3 bases from V and 1 base from J, with 4 bases in between. The CDR3 length is 13 residues. In nucleotides, the CDR3 is TGTGCCAGCAGTTTTATGGCCAAAAACATTCAGTACTTC. Translating it yields CASSFMAKNIQYF.

A single count supports this clone. The gene calls are TRBV7-9 and TRBJ2-3; possibly TRBD1 for D (6 bases). Germline V gene data show CDR1 as SEHNR and CDR2 as FQNEAQ (reference sequence). This CDR3 is 17 amino acids long. Trimming shortened V by 5 bases and J by 0 bases, and 18 bases separated the two germline ends. CDR3 sequence reads: CASSRRSGHASTDTQYF. The CDR3 nucleotides are TGTGCCAGCAGCCGAAGGTCGGGACATGCTAGCACAGATACGCAGTATTTT.

The V call is TRBV19, the J call TRBJ1-4; D ambiguous. Germline CDR1 reads LNHDA; CDR2 reads SQIVND (reference sequence). The CDR3 totals 15 residues. Trimming left V 7 bases short and J 7 bases short, with 19 bases between. CDR3 DNA sequence: TGTGCCAGTACACAAGTTTCCGGTTCGGGTGAAAAACTGTTTTTT. Its translation: CASTQVSGSGEKLFF.

The V gene is TRBV7-3, the J gene TRBJ1-2, with D uncertain. The V end was cut by 7 bases, the J end by 3 bases, with 21 bases between. CDR1 and CDR2 (germline): SGHTA, FQGTGA. The CDR3 runs to 16 residues. CDR3: CASMVQIDFRDYGYTF. The CDR3 DNA follows: TGTGCCAGCATGGTTCAGATCGACTTTCGGGACTATGGCTACACCTTC.